This is a list of T cell receptor beta chains from one sample in a study of T cell responses to AZD1222 COVID-19 vaccine. Method: immunoSEQ multiplex PCR; TCRdb's copy keeps in-frame clones and lacks some. The table has roughly 130,000 clones, 92% seen once. The sample in question was peripheral blood, obtained on day 0 of AZD1222 vaccination. These receptors were collected from an adult in good health. Both conserved end residues are part of each CDR3. The D gene is left open where the match is weak. Expanded clones are given a class, and other clones once, few, many or no size at all.

D gene	clone size	V gene	J gene	CDR3 protein	CDR3 DNA
TRBD1	.	TRBV15	TRBJ1-1	CATSRGTGNSRFEAFF	TGTGCCACCAGCAGAGGGACAGGGAATTCGCGGTTCGAAGCTTTCTTT
TRBD1	.	TRBV4-2	TRBJ1-6	CASSMTRQGTHSPLHF	TGTGCCAGCAGCATGACCAGACAGGGCACCCATTCACCCCTCCACTTT
.	.	TRBV6-6	TRBJ1-5	CASSHRGSGNQPQHF	TGTGCCAGCAGCCATCGGGGATCGGGCAATCAGCCCCAGCATTTT
TRBD1	.	TRBV5-4	TRBJ1-2	CASSSPGGYSYGYTF	TGTGCCAGCAGCTCCCCAGGGGGCTATTCCTATGGCTACACCTTC
.	.	TRBV6-1	TRBJ1-5	CASSEMGLQPQHF	TGTGCCAGCAGTGAAATGGGACTGCAGCCCCAGCATTTT
.	.	TRBV28	TRBJ1-1	CASSPQTGVNTEAFF	TGTGCCAGCAGCCCTCAGACAGGAGTGAACACTGAAGCTTTCTTT
.	.	TRBV10-3	TRBJ1-1	CAISAELNTEAFF	TGTGCCATCAGTGCAGAACTGAACACTGAAGCTTTCTTT
.	.	TRBV9	TRBJ2-7	CASGDDMYEQYF	TGTGCCAGCGGGGACGATATGTACGAGCAGTACTTC
TRBD1	.	TRBV6-2/TRBV6-3	TRBJ1-2	CASSRDRWPNYGYTF	TGTGCCAGCAGCCGGGACAGGTGGCCTAACTATGGCTACACCTTC
.	few	TRBV6-5	TRBJ1-1	CASRSGQGFDEAFF	TGTGCCAGCAGATCGGGACAAGGGTTCGATGAAGCTTTCTTT
.	.	TRBV19	TRBJ1-5	CASSIDTGTLLGQPQHF	TGTGCCAGTAGTATAGATACAGGGACGTTGCTCGGACAGCCCCAGCATTTT
.	once	TRBV6-1	TRBJ2-4	CASSETDRNIQYF	TGTGCCAGCAGTGAGACTGACAGGAACATTCAGTACTTC
TRBD1	.	TRBV28	TRBJ1-2	CASTTGQVGYGYTF	TGTGCCAGCACCACTGGACAGGTCGGCTATGGCTACACCTTC
.	.	TRBV29-1	TRBJ1-1	CSVVGGSTEAFF	TGCAGCGTTGTTGGAGGGAGTACTGAAGCTTTCTTT
.	.	TRBV30	TRBJ1-2	CAWSVGRGFGYTF	TGTGCCTGGAGTGTGGGCAGAGGCTTCGGCTACACCTTC
.	.	TRBV11-3	TRBJ2-3	CASSPFRGSGTDTQYF	TGTGCCAGCAGCCCCTTCCGGGGGAGCGGTACAGATACGCAGTATTTT
.	.	TRBV20-1	TRBJ2-1	CSAREYNEQFF	TGCAGTGCTAGAGAGTACAATGAGCAGTTCTTC
.	.	TRBV25-1	TRBJ1-3	CASSGGAGRPSSGNTIYF	TGTGCCAGCAGTGGAGGGGCTGGACGCCCAAGCTCTGGAAACACCATATATTTT
.	.	TRBV30	TRBJ1-2	CAWSLVRKNGYTF	TGTGCCTGGAGTTTGGTGCGGAAAAATGGCTACACCTTC
.	.	TRBV19	TRBJ2-3	CASSGRNTDTQYF	TGTGCCAGTAGTGGTCGGAACACAGATACGCAGTATTTT
TRBD1	once	TRBV28	TRBJ1-6	CASSSPRQGPNSPLHF	TGTGCCAGCAGTTCCCCCCGACAGGGCCCAAATTCACCCCTCCACTTT
TRBD1	.	TRBV29-1	TRBJ1-1	CSARSRGLDTEAFF	TGCAGCGCCCGCAGCAGGGGGCTGGACACTGAAGCTTTCTTT
.	.	TRBV27	TRBJ1-1	CASSFREANTEAFF	TGTGCCAGCAGTTTTAGGGAGGCGAACACTGAAGCTTTCTTT
.	.	TRBV14	TRBJ2-1	CASSLEGWSNEQFF	TGTGCCAGCAGCCTCGAGGGGTGGAGTAATGAGCAGTTCTTC
.	.	TRBV27	TRBJ1-5	CASRYVPSNQPQHF	TGTGCCAGCAGATACGTTCCTAGCAATCAGCCCCAGCATTTT
TRBD1	.	TRBV4-3	TRBJ1-1	CASSRSPGQGVGNTEAFF	TGCGCCAGCAGCCGGTCCCCGGGACAGGGAGTAGGGAACACTGAAGCTTTCTTT
TRBD2	.	TRBV30	TRBJ2-1	CAWSVLRREDNEQFF	TGTGCCTGGAGTGTACTTCGGCGGGAGGATAATGAGCAGTTCTTC
TRBD2	.	TRBV7-2	TRBJ2-7	CASSSIAGARADF	TGTGCCAGCAGCTCTATAGCGGGAGCGCGGGCAGACTTC
.	once	TRBV7-3	TRBJ2-6	CASSPYKAVLTF	TGTGCCAGCAGCCCTTATAAGGCCGTCCTGACTTTC
TRBD2	.	TRBV5-6	TRBJ2-7	CASSLGLAGHYEQYF	TGTGCCAGCAGCTTGGGCCTAGCGGGCCACTACGAGCAGTACTTC
TRBD2	.	TRBV29-1	TRBJ2-3	CSVRAGTTDTQYF	TGCAGCGTGAGAGCGGGAACCACAGATACGCAGTATTTT
TRBD1	.	TRBV2	TRBJ1-6	CASSENRGSPLHF	TGTGCCAGCAGTGAGAACAGGGGTTCACCCCTCCACTTT
.	.	TRBV3-1/TRBV3-2	TRBJ1-3	CASSREGNTIYF	TGTGCCAGCAGCAGGGAGGGGAACACCATATATTTT
.	.	TRBV27	TRBJ2-7	CASSFGYEQYF	TGTGCCAGCAGTTTTGGCTACGAGCAGTACTTC
TRBD1	.	TRBV4-2	TRBJ1-5	CAGGTGGPQPQHF	TGTGCCGGCGGGACAGGGGGACCTCAGCCCCAGCATTTT
.	few	TRBV3-1/TRBV3-2	TRBJ2-7	CASSQDLGRVNF	TGTGCCAGCAGCCAAGATTTGGGCAGGGTCAACTTC
.	.	TRBV3-1/TRBV3-2	TRBJ1-3	CASSQERTAWKSGNTIYF	TGTGCCAGCAGCCAAGAGCGCACGGCCTGGAAATCTGGAAACACCATATATTTT
.	.	TRBV3-1/TRBV3-2	TRBJ2-7	CASSQDRTGTFEQYF	TGTGCCAGCAGCCAAGATCGAACTGGGACATTCGAGCAGTACTTC
.	.	TRBV5-1	TRBJ1-5	CASSPGQNSNQPQHF	TGCGCCAGCAGCCCAGGACAGAATAGCAATCAGCCCCAGCATTTT
.	.	TRBV30	TRBJ1-1	CAWRDGLNTEAFF	TGTGCCTGGAGGGACGGATTAAACACTGAAGCTTTCTTT
TRBD1	.	TRBV19	TRBJ1-2	CASSILGQGQYGYTF	TGTGCCAGTAGTATACTAGGACAGGGACAGTATGGCTACACCTTC
.	.	TRBV7-2	TRBJ2-2	CASSSSSGLGSGELFF	TGTGCCAGCAGCTCGAGCTCTGGACTCGGGTCCGGGGAGCTGTTTTTT
TRBD1	.	TRBV29-1	TRBJ1-1	CSVVQGASTEAFF	TGCAGCGTTGTCCAGGGGGCGAGCACTGAAGCTTTCTTT
.	.	TRBV5-1	TRBJ2-2	CASSHGPPDTGELFF	TGCGCCAGCAGCCATGGACCCCCGGACACCGGGGAGCTGTTTTTT
.	.	TRBV4-2	TRBJ2-7	CASSQEHNYYEQYF	TGTGCCAGCAGCCAAGAGCACAATTACTACGAGCAGTACTTC
.	.	TRBV7-9	TRBJ2-1	CASSAEGRITTNEQFF	TGTGCCAGCAGCGCCGAGGGCAGGATTACGACGAATGAGCAGTTCTTC
TRBD2	.	TRBV19	TRBJ2-3	CASSPASGSGTQYF	TGTGCCAGTAGCCCCGCTAGCGGGAGTGGGACGCAGTATTTT
.	.	TRBV19	TRBJ2-2	CASSTTDFPTGELFF	TGTGCCAGTAGTACGACGGACTTCCCCACCGGGGAGCTGTTTTTT